Listed here are 10 T cell receptor beta chains from one sample, sequenced in a study of blood T cell repertoires in COVID-19. Measured with immunoSEQ multiplex PCR; TCRdb has only the in-frame clones, and not every one. Among some 270,000 clones listed, approximately 85% were seen once. The sample taken for sequencing was peripheral blood. The source of these receptors is a human donor with COVID-19, enrolled during active disease. The donor label of this sample is uncertain.

J is TRBJ2-7 and V is TRBV6-2 or TRBV6-3, with D perhaps TRBD1 (5 bases). Germline loops: CDR1 MNHEY, CDR2 SVGEGT. V lost 5 bases, J lost 2 bases, and 10 bases lay in between. This CDR3 comprises 13 residues. In DNA, the CDR3 is TGTGCCAGCAGTCGACAGTTTACCTACGAGCAGTACTTC. Amino acid sequence: CASSRQFTYEQYF.

The chain uses TRBV5-1 and TRBJ1-5; D is perhaps TRBD1 (6 bases). Per germline, CDR1 SGHRS and CDR2 YFSETQ. V was cut by 4 bases and J by 7 bases, with 18 bases left in between. This CDR3 comprises 15 residues. The CDR3 DNA reads TGCGCCAGCAGCCCAGATACAGGGTTCGGGCAGCCCCAGCATTTT. Its translation is CASSPDTGFGQPQHF.

This chain joins TRBV6-5 and TRBJ1-2; the match to TRBD1 covers 7 bases. The trim removed 6 bases at V and 8 bases at J, leaving 6 bases unmatched. The CDR3 totals 12 residues. Germline CDR1 and CDR2: MNHEY and SVGAGI. CDR3 region: CASSLGTVGYTF. In DNA form, the CDR3 reads TGTGCCAGCAGCCTTGGGACAGTCGGCTACACCTTC.

The J gene is TRBJ1-1, the V gene TRBV6-2 or TRBV6-3; 9 bases agree with TRBD1. Germline lookup yields CDR1 MNHEY and CDR2 SVGEGT. Trimming removed 6 bases from V and 0 bases from J; junction bases left unmatched: 14. The CDR3 covers 18 residues. The CDR3 loop reads CASSLDRGWADMNTEAFF. The CDR3 DNA follows: TGTGCCAGCAGCCTAGACAGGGGGTGGGCGGATATGAACACTGAAGCTTTCTTT.

The V gene is TRBV2, the J gene TRBJ2-4; the match to TRBD1 covers 7 bases. Germline V gives CDR1 SNHLY, CDR2 FYNNEI. The ends lost 6 bases at V and 1 base at J; junction bases unmatched: 3. CDR3 size: 14 residues. CDR3 in amino acids: CASRETGAKNIQYF. DNA of the CDR3: TGTGCCAGCAGGGAGACAGGGGCCAAAAACATTCAGTACTTC.

The chain has TRBV29-1 and TRBJ2-1; possible D gene TRBD1, 6 bases. Germline V CDR1 and CDR2: SQVTM, ANQGSEA. V dropped 4 bases and J dropped 4 bases, with 11 bases sitting between them. CDR3 length: 13 amino acids. CDR3 sequence: CSVGTVLYNEQFF. The CDR3 DNA reads TGCAGCGTTGGGACAGTACTTTACAATGAGCAGTTCTTC.

J is TRBJ2-1 and V is TRBV24-1; 9 bases fit TRBD1. The CDR3 is 14 amino acids. Germline assignment: CDR1 KGHDR and CDR2 SFDVKD. V lost 3 bases to trimming and J lost 10 bases; unmatched junction nucleotides: 6. CDR3 residues: CATSDEQGAGEQFF. Written as DNA, the CDR3 is TGTGCCACCAGTGATGAACAGGGGGCGGGAGAGCAGTTCTTC.

This clone was picked up a small number of times. The chain is built from TRBV11-3 and TRBJ2-3; 9 bases match TRBD2. This CDR3 is built from 16 residues. In germline, CDR1 is SGHNT, CDR2 YENEEA. With 1 base clipped from V and 6 bases from J, the junction kept 8 bases outside the gene matches. CDR3 DNA sequence: TGTGCCAGCAGCTTAGGTGGTAGCGGGGGAGTGGATACGCAGTATTTT. It specifies CASSLGGSGGVDTQYF.

This sequence joins TRBV5-1 and TRBJ2-2; 16 nucleotides agree with TRBD2. The germline CDR1 and CDR2 sequences are SGHRS and YFSETQ. V dropped 4 bases and J dropped 4; count of bases not matched to a gene: 13. The CDR3 extends over 20 amino acids. The CDR3 nucleotides are TGCGCCAGCAGCCCGCCGGGACTAGCGGGAGGGAGGGATATCACCGGGGAGCTGTTTTTT. This codes for CASSPPGLAGGRDITGELFF. Based on the CDR3 plus reference TRBV5-1 and TRBJ2-2, the full variable domain is KAGVTQTPRYLIKTRGQQVTLSCSPISGHRSVSWYQQTPGQGLQFLFEYFSETQRNKGNFPGRFSGRQFSNSRSEMNVSTLELGDSALYLCASSPPGLAGGRDITGELFFGEGSRLTVL.

The CDR3 here is CSVASGASYNEQFF. CDR3 DNA sequence: TGCAGCGTTGCCAGCGGGGCCTCCTACAATGAGCAGTTCTTC. The rearrangement joins TRBV29-1 to TRBJ2-1, with 7 bases matching TRBD2. Germline V CDR1 and CDR2: SQVTM, ANQGSEA. There are 14 residues in the CDR3. The J segment lost 0 bases and the V segment lost 4 bases, leaving 3 bases of the junction unmatched.